Only one count was recorded for the clone carrying this T cell receptor (beta chain). The target antigen is unknown. Purification of the CD8+ and CD4+ T cells relied on negative isolation, and TEMRA cells underwent FACS enrichment. The data originate from a study of CD8 T cells in Susac syndrome. Study findings and constraints: As the study acknowledged, the number of individuals in its TCR sequencing and HLA analysis was relatively small.

Reverse transcription of about 0.5 to 1 ug RNA was carried out with random hexamers. Across 54 Vbeta and 13 Jbeta, TCR beta CDR3 was amplified with immunoSEQ multiplex PCR. In TCRdb, the immunoSEQ multiplex PCR reads were re-called with MiXCR into one record per CDR3 protein. The sample has more than 150,000 distinct CDR3 sequences; 92% are singletons. CDR3 length: 14 residues. CDR1 MNHNY and CDR2 SVGAGI come from the germline V gene (reference sequence). The ends lost 7 bases at V and 6 bases at J; junction bases unmatched: 7. This TCR came from a human donor in good health. Sample: CD4+ T cells from PBMCs. The chain couples TRBV6-6 to TRBJ2-3; TRBD2 aligns across 10 bases. This CDR3 is CASTSSGGVDTQYF. DNA for the CDR3: TGTGCCAGCACGTCTAGCGGGGGTGTGGATACGCAGTATTTT.